The sequence of this TCR beta chain was determined in a study of CD4 T cells in relation to SARS-CoV-2 and coronaviruses. Study in general: After 10 to 11 days of antigen culture, PBMC TCR beta CDR3s were sequenced. Crossreactive spike epitopes shared across donors were mapped to their HLA restriction.

Findings and caveats of the study: This crossreactivity analysis covered spike protein alone, no other viral proteins.

Germline CDR1 is SGDLS and CDR2 is YYNGEE. This CDR3 is built from 16 residues. With 3 bases removed from V and 8 bases from J, the gap between germline ends came to 22 bases. On this clone: What it binds is unknown.

Before the COVID-19 pandemic, during about 2011-2019, CD4+ T cells were taken from unexposed donors. CD4+ T cells were isolated from the cells after about ten days of culture. Unexposed-donor CD4+ T cells were probed with SARS-CoV-2 S/N and four cold-coronavirus spikes, cells permitting. Profiling relied on immunoSEQ multiplex PCR, and the TCRdb table lists in-frame clones only, not all of them. The table has 20,000 to 25,000 clones, over 65% seen once. The receptor was isolated from a human donor in good health. Sequencing was carried out using CD4+ T cells from PBMCs, cultured in vitro. The chain recombines TRBV9 with TRBJ2-3, with a weak D call TRBD1 (5 bases). The CDR3 sequence is CASSGRGTGQGVTQYF. The CDR3 DNA reads as TGTGCCAGCAGCGGGAGAGGTACTGGCCAAGGGGTTACGCAGTATTTT.